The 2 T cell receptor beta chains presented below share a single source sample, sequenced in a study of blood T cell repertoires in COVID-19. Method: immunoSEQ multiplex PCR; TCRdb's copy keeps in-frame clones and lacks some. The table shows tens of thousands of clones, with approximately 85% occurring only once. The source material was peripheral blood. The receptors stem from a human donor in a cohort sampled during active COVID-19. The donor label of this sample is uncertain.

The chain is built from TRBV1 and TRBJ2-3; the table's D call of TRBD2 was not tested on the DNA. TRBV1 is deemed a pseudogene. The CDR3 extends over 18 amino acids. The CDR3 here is CTSSQGVGAGYGTDTQYF. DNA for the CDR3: TGCACCAGCAGCCAAGGTGTTGGAGCGGGGTATGGAACAGATACGCAGTATTTT.

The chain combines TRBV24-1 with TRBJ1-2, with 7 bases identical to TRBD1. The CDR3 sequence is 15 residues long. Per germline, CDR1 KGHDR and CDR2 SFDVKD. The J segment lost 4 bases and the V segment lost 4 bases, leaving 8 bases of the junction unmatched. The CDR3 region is CATSDASGTVYGYTF. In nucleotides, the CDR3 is TGTGCCACCAGTGACGCTTCCGGGACAGTCTATGGCTACACCTTC.